One sample yielded the 26 T cell receptor beta chains listed below, sequenced in a study of vaccination and CD4 T cells after COVID-19. Treatment reported: roughly ten-day PBMC culture with coronavirus spike peptide pools or control peptides (ViraFEST assay). An Oncomine TCR Beta short-read assay was used to sequence the DNA from cultured CD4+ T cells. TCRdb called the PCR reads again in MiXCR, with one record for every CDR3 protein. This table holds about 8,000 distinct CDR3 sequences, 50% found once. No antigen is known for these receptors. Sequencing used CD4+ T cells from blood, cultured in vitro. Receptors originate from a human donor who had recovered from COVID-19.

The rearrangement joins TRBV7-6 to TRBJ1-5; 9 bases map to TRBD1. Trimming removed 5 bases from V and 7 bases from J; junction bases left unmatched: 6. Germline V CDR1 and CDR2: SGHVS, FNYEAQ. This CDR3 is 14 amino acids long. For the CDR3, the DNA is TGTGCCAGCAGCCCCACAGGGGGCGGACAGCCCCAGCATTTT. Residues: CASSPTGGGQPQHF.

The V call is TRBV9, the J call TRBJ1-3; 7 bases fit TRBD1. V was pared by 4 bases and J by 4 bases, with 5 bases of the junction left unmatched. This CDR3 has 14 amino acids. CDR1 SGDLS and CDR2 YYNGEE come from the germline V gene. The CDR3 loop reads CASSQGTDGNTIYF. The CDR3 region has the DNA TGTGCCAGCAGCCAGGGGACAGACGGAAACACCATATATTTT. Together with reference TRBV9 and TRBJ1-3, the CDR3 gives the full variable domain: DSGVTQTPKHLITATGQRVTLRCSPRSGDLSVYWYQQSLDQGLQFLIQYYNGEERAKGNILERFSAQQFPDLHSELNLSSLELGDSALYFCASSQGTDGNTIYFGEGSWLTVV.

A few counts support this clonotype. This chain connects TRBV5-1 to TRBJ2-1, with 14 nucleotides matching TRBD2. Trimming at V came to 4 bases and at J to 6 bases, leaving 6 bases not matched to a gene. Germline V gene lookup returns CDR1 SGHRS and CDR2 YFSETQ. The CDR3 is 16 residues long. The CDR3 protein is CASSATGTSGSNEQFF. The CDR3 DNA reads as TGCGCCAGCAGCGCCACCGGGACTAGCGGGAGCAATGAGCAGTTCTTC.

This chain uses TRBV6-2 or TRBV6-3 with TRBJ1-2; D is undetermined. Germline CDR1 MNHEY, CDR2 SVGEGT. The CDR3 extends over 11 amino acids. Trimming left V 5 bases short and J 3 bases short, with 4 bases between. DNA for the CDR3: TGTGCCAGCAGTCTGGACTATGGCTACACCTTC. It translates to CASSLDYGYTF.

The chain joins TRBV7-2 to TRBJ1-4, with 10 bases fitting TRBD1. Trimming removed 5 bases from V and 6 bases from J; junction bases left unmatched: 6. The V gene's germline CDR1 is SGHTA and CDR2 FQGNSA. CDR3 length equals 15 residues. CDR3 nucleotides: TGTGCCAGCAGCCGCTCCGGGACAGGGGATGAAAAACTGTTTTTT. Translating gives CASSRSGTGDEKLFF.

This clonotype is termed large. This chain's CDR3 is CASSRTGLKSSYNSPLHF. The CDR3 nucleotides read TGTGCCAGCAGTCGGACAGGTTTAAAGAGCTCCTATAATTCACCCCTCCACTTT. The chain has TRBV12-3 or TRBV12-4 and TRBJ1-6; 7 bases fit TRBD1. This CDR3 comprises 18 residues. V was pared by 5 bases and J by 0 bases, with 10 bases of the junction left unmatched.

Only one count was recorded for this clonotype. The CDR3 DNA reads as TGTGCCAGCAGTTTATATCGGGGGGCGGTCACTGAAGCTTTCTTT. Translated: CASSLYRGAVTEAFF. The chain uses TRBV27 and TRBJ1-1; D might be TRBD1 (6 bases). The CDR3 is made up of 15 amino acids. Germline-derived CDR1 and CDR2 are MNHEY and SMNVEV (reference sequence). V shed 1 base and J shed 4 bases, with 13 bases lying between them.

This clonotype came up once. The chain couples TRBV19 to TRBJ1-2, with D unresolved. Trimming removed 9 bases at V and 2 bases at J, with 13 bases between. Germline assignment: CDR1 LNHDA and CDR2 SQIVND (reference sequence). The CDR3 is 13 residues long. The CDR3, as DNA: TGTGCCAGCCAACTCGGGTCGAACTATGGCTACACCTTC. This sequence encodes CASQLGSNYGYTF.

The genes are TRBV5-1 and TRBJ2-5, with 15 bases matching TRBD2. There are 17 residues in the CDR3. Germline V gene sequence: CDR1 SGHRS, CDR2 YFSETQ. With 5 bases clipped from V and 5 bases from J, the junction kept 10 bases outside the gene matches. The CDR3 nucleotides read TGCGCCAGCAGTTTCGGACTAGCGGGAGGGCCTGGGGAGACCCAGTACTTC. It yields the protein CASSFGLAGGPGETQYF.

This chain connects TRBV2 to TRBJ2-6, with 11 bases identical to TRBD1. Germline values: CDR1 SNHLY, CDR2 FYNNEI. The CDR3 totals 16 residues. V shed 9 bases, J shed 0 bases, and the junction held 4 bases outside the gene matches. CDR3 amino acids: CARGTGGGSGANVLTF. The CDR3 DNA reads TGTGCCAGAGGGACAGGGGGGGGCTCTGGGGCCAACGTCCTGACTTTC.

This clonotype is categorized as hyperexpanded (1% or more). The V and J genes are TRBV12-3 or TRBV12-4 and TRBJ1-6, with 9 positions matching TRBD1. The CDR3 contains 18 residues. J gave up 0 bases and V 5 bases, and 8 bases lay outside the gene matches. The CDR3 here is CASSRTGVMSSYNSPLHF. CDR3 DNA: TGTGCCAGCAGTAGGACAGGGGTAATGAGCTCCTATAATTCACCCCTCCACTTT.

The J gene is TRBJ2-3, the V gene TRBV11-2, with 11 bases fitting TRBD2. V lost 8 bases, J lost 2 bases, and 3 bases stayed unmatched. Germline V gene sequence: CDR1 SGHAT, CDR2 FQNNGV. The CDR3 loop spans 14 amino acids. CDR3 residues: CASGTSGHTDTQYF. CDR3 in DNA: TGTGCCAGCGGGACTAGCGGCCACACAGATACGCAGTATTTT.

This clonotype appeared a single time. The J gene is TRBJ2-7, the V gene TRBV7-9; 8 bases are a match to TRBD1. Trimming took 5 bases from V and 0 from J; bases not matched to a gene: 6. Per the germline V gene, CDR1 is SEHNR and CDR2 is FQNEAQ (reference sequence). The CDR3 totals 15 residues. CDR3 region: CASSTTGESSYEQYF. The DNA of the CDR3 is TGTGCCAGCAGCACGACAGGGGAGAGCTCCTACGAGCAGTACTTC.

In this sample, this clonotype turned up a few times. This chain joins TRBV9 and TRBJ2-5; perhaps TRBD2 as D (5 bases). This CDR3 comprises 13 residues. Germline-derived CDR1 and CDR2 are SGDLS and YYNGEE. V lost 4 bases and J 5 bases, leaving 12 bases between the germline ends. CDR3 protein: CASSPRTWETQYF. The CDR3, as DNA: TGTGCCAGCAGCCCTCGGACTTGGGAGACCCAGTACTTC.

This clonotype occurred a few times. This rearrangement joins TRBV6-1 to TRBJ2-2; D is uncertain. V lost 5 bases to trimming and J lost 7 bases, with 11 bases between them. This CDR3 is 13 amino acids long. Per the germline V gene, CDR1 is MNHNS and CDR2 is SASEGT. The CDR3 loop reads CASSQGLGGELFF. Written as DNA, the CDR3 is TGTGCCAGCAGTCAAGGGTTGGGCGGGGAGCTGTTTTTT.

The chain combines TRBV7-8 with TRBJ1-5; TRBD1 is a possible D gene (5 bases). CDR3 length: 15 residues. The V end was cut by 5 bases, the J end by 7 bases, with 18 bases between. Germline CDR1 SGHVS, CDR2 FQNEAQ. The CDR3 here is CASSRAKGQRQPQHF. The DNA of the CDR3 is TGTGCCAGCAGCCGGGCTAAGGGGCAGCGGCAGCCCCAGCATTTT. The full variable domain, rest sourced from reference TRBV7-8 and TRBJ1-5, is GAGVSQSPRYKVAKRGQDVALRCDPISGHVSLFWYQQALGQGPEFLTYFQNEAQLDKSGLPSDRFFAERPEGSVSTLKIQRTQQEDSAVYLCASSRAKGQRQPQHFGDGTRLSIL.

The gene calls are TRBV7-8 and TRBJ2-5; possible D gene TRBD2, 7 bases. Germline-derived CDR1 and CDR2 are SGHVS and FQNEAQ. V shed 6 bases and J shed 2 bases, with 19 bases lying between them. The length of the CDR3 is 16 residues. Here the CDR3 reads CASSLMGRGDQETQYF. As DNA, the CDR3 is TGTGCCAGCAGTTTGATGGGGAGGGGGGATCAAGAGACCCAGTACTTC.

The J gene is TRBJ1-3, the V gene TRBV7-6, with D possibly matching TRBD1 (5 bases). Germline V CDR1 and CDR2: SGHVS, FNYEAQ. The CDR3 consists of 16 residues. The germline V and J ends were trimmed by 6 bases and 0 bases, with 15 bases remaining between them. The CDR3 loop reads CASSETGTDSGNTIYF. CDR3 bases: TGTGCCAGCAGTGAAACAGGCACTGACTCTGGAAACACCATATATTTT.

The rearrangement joins TRBV19 to TRBJ2-1, with TRBD2 as a possible D gene (5 bases). From germline, CDR1 is LNHDA and CDR2 SQIVND (reference sequence). With 4 bases removed from V and 0 bases from J, the gap between germline ends came to 10 bases. The CDR3 totals 15 residues. CDR3 loop: CASSNSGFSYNEQFF. The CDR3 coding sequence is TGTGCCAGTAGTAACAGCGGCTTCTCCTACAATGAGCAGTTCTTC.

The genes are TRBV7-9 and TRBJ2-5; D may be TRBD1 or TRBD2 (6 bases each). CDR3 size: 16 residues. The V end lost 5 bases, the J end lost 2 bases, and 18 bases lay between the germline ends. CDR1 is SEHNR and CDR2 is FQNEAQ in the germline V gene (reference sequence). The CDR3 loop reads CASSPTSIGGQETQYF. The CDR3 nucleotides read TGTGCCAGCAGCCCGACGTCGATAGGGGGGCAAGAGACCCAGTACTTC. The full variable domain, its missing parts supplied by reference TRBV7-9 and TRBJ2-5, is DTGVSQNPRHKITKRGQNVTFRCDPISEHNRLYWYRQTLGQGPEFLTYFQNEAQLEKSRLLSDRFSAERPKGSFSTLEIQRTEQGDSAMYLCASSPTSIGGQETQYFGPGTRLLVL.

The genes are TRBV7-9 and TRBJ1-1; D not certain. Trimming pared 2 bases from V and 6 bases from J, leaving 7 bases between. Looked up from germline, CDR1 is SEHNR and CDR2 is FQNEAQ (reference sequence). The CDR3 spans 12 residues. The CDR3, as DNA: TGTGCCAGCAGCTTAATTTCGTCTGAAGCTTTCTTT. It yields the protein CASSLISSEAFF.

The chain links TRBV5-6 to TRBJ1-2, with a tentative D call TRBD1 (5 bases). The CDR3 consists of 18 residues. V gave up 3 bases and J gave up 7 bases, with 28 bases separating them. Germline V CDR1 and CDR2: SGHDT, YYEEEE. The CDR3 protein is CASSSPPSGGDPLGGYTF. The CDR3, as DNA: TGTGCCAGCAGCTCGCCACCGTCGGGGGGGGACCCCTTGGGTGGCTACACCTTC. Full variable domain (rest looked up from reference TRBV5-6 and TRBJ1-2): DAGVTQSPTHLIKTRGQQVTLRCSPKSGHDTVSWYQQALGQGPQFIFQYYEEEERQRGNFPDRFSGHQFPNYSSELNVNALLLGDSALYLCASSSPPSGGDPLGGYTFGSGTRLTVV.

V gene TRBV27 combines with J gene TRBJ2-3, with 9 bases that match TRBD2. The CDR3 is 17 amino acids. J gave up 3 bases and V 6 bases, and 13 bases lay outside the gene matches. Germline V CDR1 and CDR2: MNHEY, SMNVEV (reference sequence). In DNA, the CDR3 is TGTGCCAGCAGAGCTTTAACGCGGGAGGGCCAGACAGATACGCAGTATTTT. This codes for CASRALTREGQTDTQYF.

The J gene is TRBJ1-5, the V gene TRBV7-2; maybe TRBD1 (6 bases). V was cut by 5 bases and J by 1 base, with 12 bases left in between. This CDR3 region has 15 residues. Germline values: CDR1 SGHTA, CDR2 FQGNSA. The CDR3 sequence: CASSRSGGSNQPQHF. The CDR3 nucleotides are TGTGCCAGCAGCCGTTCGGGGGGCAGCAATCAGCCCCAGCATTTT.

This clonotype has more than one count but fewer than ten. The chain joins TRBV19 to TRBJ2-5; D is possibly TRBD1 (6 bases). V lost 4 bases and J 5 bases, leaving 17 bases between the germline ends. Germline V gives CDR1 LNHDA, CDR2 SQIVND (reference sequence). CDR3 length equals 15 residues. CDR3 DNA sequence: TGTGCCAGTAGTAGACTCGGACAGAGTCGTGAGACCCAGTACTTC. This encodes CASSRLGQSRETQYF.

The chain carries TRBV5-1 and TRBJ2-5; 7 bases line up with TRBD2. This CDR3 comprises 15 residues. V lost 5 bases, J lost 3 bases, and 10 bases stayed unmatched. The germline gives CDR1 SGHRS, CDR2 YFSETQ. The CDR3 here is CASRTLSGTEETQYF. For the CDR3, the DNA is TGCGCCAGCAGAACCCTGAGCGGGACTGAAGAGACCCAGTACTTC. The whole variable domain, filled in from reference TRBV5-1 and TRBJ2-5, reads KAGVTQTPRYLIKTRGQQVTLSCSPISGHRSVSWYQQTPGQGLQFLFEYFSETQRNKGNFPGRFSGRQFSNSRSEMNVSTLELGDSALYLCASRTLSGTEETQYFGPGTRLLVL.